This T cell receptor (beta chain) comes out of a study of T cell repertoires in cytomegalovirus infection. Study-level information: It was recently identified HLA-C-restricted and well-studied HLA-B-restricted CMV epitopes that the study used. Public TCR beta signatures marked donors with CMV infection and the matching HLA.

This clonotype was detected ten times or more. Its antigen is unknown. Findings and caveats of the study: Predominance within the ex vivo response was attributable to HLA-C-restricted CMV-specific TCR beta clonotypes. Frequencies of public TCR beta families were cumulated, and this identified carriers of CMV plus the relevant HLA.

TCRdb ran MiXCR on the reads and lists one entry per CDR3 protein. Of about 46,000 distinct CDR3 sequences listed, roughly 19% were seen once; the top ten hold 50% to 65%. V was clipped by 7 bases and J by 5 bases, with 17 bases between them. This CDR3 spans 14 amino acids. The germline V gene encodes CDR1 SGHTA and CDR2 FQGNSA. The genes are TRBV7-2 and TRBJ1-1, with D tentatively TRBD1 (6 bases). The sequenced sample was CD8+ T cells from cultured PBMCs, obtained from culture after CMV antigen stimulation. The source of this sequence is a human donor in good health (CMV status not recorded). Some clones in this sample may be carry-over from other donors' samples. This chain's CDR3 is CASTPVGGQTEAFF. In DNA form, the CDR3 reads TGTGCCAGCACCCCTGTCGGGGGGCAGACTGAAGCTTTCTTT.